These 23 T cell receptor beta chains came from one sample sequenced in a study of follicular helper T cells after annual influenza vaccination. Time point defined: 2014-2015 season, pre-vaccination. Clones were read by immunoSEQ multiplex PCR, and TCRdb kept only the in-frame ones, dropping some. Found here are some 30,000 clones, 80% to 90% of them singletons; the top ten hold approximately 1.3%. This specimen consisted of CXCR5+ CD38- circulating T follicular helper cells from blood, obtained on the day of influenza vaccination. Subset described: circulating Tfh, non-naive CD4+CXCR5+PD-1+ (ICOS+CD38+ or ICOS-CD38-). The receptors were gathered from an adult who received the influenza vaccine.

The chain links TRBV14 to TRBJ2-7, with D maybe TRBD1 (5 bases). In germline, CDR1 is SGHDN, CDR2 FVKESK. Trimming removed 0 bases at V and 1 base at J, with 7 bases between. The CDR3 is made up of 14 amino acids. CDR3 sequence: CASSQDRDSYEQYF. The CDR3 DNA reads TGTGCCAGCAGCCAAGACAGGGATTCCTACGAGCAGTACTTC.

V gene TRBV6-6 combines with J gene TRBJ1-2; TRBD1 might be the D (5 bases). The length of the CDR3 is 12 residues. The germline gives CDR1 MNHNY, CDR2 SVGAGI (reference sequence). Trimming shortened V by 8 bases and J by 1 base, and 8 bases separated the two germline ends. The CDR3 DNA follows: TGTGCCAGCGACAGTATTAACTATGGCTACACCTTC. Translation: CASDSINYGYTF.

The CDR3 region has the DNA TGTGCCAGTCGTCCTACCTCGTCTCCGACAGGGAGTTATGATACGCAGTATTTT. Protein sequence: CASRPTSSPTGSYDTQYF. The chain uses TRBV19 and TRBJ2-3; 7 nucleotides align to TRBD1. Germline values: CDR1 LNHDA, CDR2 SQIVND (reference sequence). This CDR3 contains 18 residues. Germline trimming cut 8 bases from V and 6 bases from J; bases unmatched to any gene: 23.

The chain is built from TRBV4-2 and TRBJ2-1; 7 positions match TRBD2. Germline CDR1 LGHNA, CDR2 YNFKEQ. V trimming: 3 bases; J trimming: 4 bases; junction bases outside the gene matches: 9. The CDR3 totals 16 residues. The CDR3 sequence: CASSHSQTGGYNEQFF. CDR3 bases: TGTGCCAGCAGCCATTCCCAGACGGGGGGATACAATGAGCAGTTCTTC.

The chain employs TRBV9 and TRBJ2-1; 8 nucleotides match TRBD1. The CDR3 is made up of 16 amino acids. Germline-derived CDR1 and CDR2 are SGDLS and YYNGEE. Losses at the gene ends were 4 bases for V and 7 bases for J; bases not matched to a gene: 13. For the CDR3, the DNA is TGTGCCAGCAGCCCCCCCCGGACAGGGACGGGGAATGAGCAGTTCTTC. Protein sequence: CASSPPRTGTGNEQFF.

The V and J genes are TRBV7-8 and TRBJ2-7, with TRBD2 identical over 8 bases. This CDR3 is built from 15 residues. The V and J ends lost 8 bases and 5 bases, in that order; junction bases with no gene match: 14. Germline-derived CDR1 and CDR2 are SGHVS and FQNEAQ. The CDR3 DNA sequence: TGTGCCAGCCGCTGGTCAAGCGGGGGAGGGAACGAGCAGTACTTC. Protein: CASRWSSGGGNEQYF.

The rearrangement uses TRBV7-2 and TRBJ1-4; D is possibly TRBD1 (6 bases). Germline CDR1 and CDR2: SGHTA and FQGNSA. V dropped 7 bases and J dropped 6 bases, with 15 bases sitting between them. The length of the CDR3 is 14 residues. The CDR3 loop reads CASKQGYLDEKLFF. DNA for the CDR3: TGTGCCAGCAAACAGGGTTATCTGGATGAAAAACTGTTTTTT.

The chain uses TRBV7-9 and TRBJ1-1; maybe TRBD1 (6 bases). From germline, CDR1 is SEHNR and CDR2 FQNEAQ (reference sequence). This CDR3 contains 13 residues. V lost 7 bases, J lost 10 bases, and 19 bases lay in between. This CDR3 reads CASNSQGQTGAFF. The CDR3 nucleotides are TGTGCCAGCAACTCACAGGGTCAAACGGGAGCTTTCTTT.

V is TRBV11-2 and J is TRBJ2-1, with D perhaps TRBD2 (7 bases). V dropped 5 bases and J dropped 8 bases, with 19 bases sitting between them. The CDR3 spans 15 residues. The germline V gene encodes CDR1 SGHAT and CDR2 FQNNGV. The CDR3 loop is CASSLMRGGEDEQFF. Here the CDR3 DNA reads TGTGCCAGCAGCCTCATGAGGGGGGGAGAGGATGAGCAGTTCTTC.

The chain is built from TRBV15 and TRBJ2-5, with D tentatively TRBD2 (5 bases). CDR3 length equals 17 residues. The ends were cut back, 1 base at V and 2 bases at J, with 17 bases in the middle. Germline V gives CDR1 LNHNV, CDR2 YYDKDF (reference sequence). The CDR3: CATSRAGGASTQETQYF. CDR3 DNA sequence: TGTGCCACCAGCAGAGCAGGAGGAGCTAGTACGCAAGAGACCCAGTACTTC.

The chain uses TRBV6-1 and TRBJ2-2, with 7 bases lining up with TRBD2. J gave up 6 bases and V 4 bases, and 2 bases lay outside the gene matches. CDR1 MNHNS and CDR2 SASEGT come from the germline V gene. This CDR3 is 13 amino acids long. The CDR3 reads CASSAGGSGELFF. CDR3 bases: TGTGCCAGCAGTGCGGGGGGATCCGGGGAGCTGTTTTTT.

The chain joins TRBV11-2 to TRBJ1-2; D is undetermined. The CDR3 loop spans 12 amino acids. Trimming shortened V by 10 bases and J by 7 bases, and 16 bases separated the two germline ends. In germline, CDR1 is SGHAT, CDR2 FQNNGV. The DNA of the CDR3 is TGTGCCACCGCCCGGGAGGGCTCTGGCTACACCTTC. Residues: CATAREGSGYTF. The full variable domain, in which reference TRBV11-2 and TRBJ1-2 provide the parts outside the CDR3, is EAGVAQSPRYKIIEKRQSVAFWCNPISGHATLYWYQQILGQGPKLLIQFQNNGVVDDSQLPKDRFSAERLKGVDSTLKIQPAKLEDSAVYLCATAREGSGYTFGSGTRLTVV.

The V call is TRBV7-9, the J call TRBJ2-5, with 13 bases identical to TRBD2. This CDR3 has 16 amino acids. CDR1 is SEHNR, CDR2 FQNEAQ, per germline (reference sequence). V shed 5 bases, J shed 7 bases, and the junction held 10 bases outside the gene matches. CDR3 nucleotides: TGTGCCAGCAGCACCTGGACTAGCGGGGGCGGGGGGACCCAGTACTTC. Amino acids: CASSTWTSGGGGTQYF.

This clone was recorded only once. The CDR3 sequence: CASSSLPQREGRYTQYF. The CDR3 nucleotides are TGTGCCAGCAGTTCCCTCCCCCAGCGGGAGGGCCGGTATACGCAGTATTTT. This chain joins TRBV28 and TRBJ2-3; TRBD2 matches at 10 bases. This CDR3 is built from 17 residues. Germline V CDR1 and CDR2: MDHEN, SYDVKM. Germline trimming cut 4 bases from V and 7 bases from J; bases unmatched to any gene: 14. Together with reference TRBV28 and TRBJ2-3, the CDR3 gives the full variable domain: DVKVTQSSRYLVKRTGEKVFLECVQDMDHENMFWYRQDPGLGLRLIYFSYDVKMKEKGDIPEGYSVSREKKERFSLILESASTNQTSMYLCASSSLPQREGRYTQYFGPGTRLTVL.

J is TRBJ1-5 and V is TRBV7-9; tentative D call: TRBD1 (5 bases). The germline V gene has CDR1 SEHNR and CDR2 FQNEAQ (reference sequence). The V and J ends lost 1 base and 6 bases respectively, with 13 bases between them. CDR3 length: 15 residues. The CDR3 nucleotides read TGTGCCAGCAGCTTAGGGGCAGGGAACGGTCAGCCCCAGCATTTT. It translates to CASSLGAGNGQPQHF.

In this sample, this clone turned up once. The chain recombines TRBV2 with TRBJ2-7, with TRBD2 matching over 12 bases. The length of the CDR3 is 14 residues. Germline V lookup: CDR1 SNHLY, CDR2 FYNNEI. V lost 10 bases to trimming and J lost 0 bases; unmatched junction nucleotides: 4. The CDR3 region is CATSTSGSSYEQYF. CDR3 in DNA: TGTGCCACTTCGACTAGCGGGAGCTCCTACGAGCAGTACTTC.

The gene calls are TRBV2 and TRBJ2-3; a weak D match, TRBD2 (5 bases). V lost 4 bases, J lost 9 bases, and 20 bases lay in between. The CDR3 consists of 15 residues. Germline CDR1 is SNHLY and CDR2 is FYNNEI. CDR3 in DNA: TGTGCCAGCAGTGGGTGGGGAGATACCATAGAGACGCAGTATTTT. Residues: CASSGWGDTIETQYF.

J is TRBJ2-3 and V is TRBV5-4; D possibly corresponds to TRBD2 (6 bases). The CDR3 loop spans 15 amino acids. V lost 6 bases and J 11 bases, leaving 25 bases between the germline ends. Germline CDR1 reads SGHNT; CDR2 reads YYREEE (reference sequence). This CDR3 is CASTPGGTTSGRQYF. The CDR3 nucleotides are TGTGCCAGCACCCCAGGAGGGACCACGTCGGGGAGGCAGTATTTT.

The chain has TRBV6-1 and TRBJ2-2; D is possibly TRBD2 (5 bases). CDR3 length: 15 residues. V was shortened by 2 bases and J by 6 bases, with 13 bases between the two germline ends. CDR1 and CDR2 from the germline V gene are MNHNS and SASEGT. The CDR3 loop reads CASSETLTRAGELFF. The CDR3 nucleotides read TGTGCCAGCAGTGAAACTCTCACGCGGGCCGGGGAGCTGTTTTTT.

The J gene is TRBJ2-5, the V gene TRBV18, with D possibly TRBD2 on 5 matching bases. CDR1 KGHSH and CDR2 LQKENI come from the germline V gene. V dropped 4 bases and J dropped 3 bases, with 9 bases sitting between them. The CDR3 length is 13 residues. The CDR3 loop is CASSRAGKETQYF. For the CDR3, the DNA is TGTGCCAGCTCACGCGCCGGGAAAGAGACCCAGTACTTC.

This chain joins TRBV5-4 and TRBJ1-4; the match to TRBD1 covers 7 bases. The CDR3 has 15 residues. The germline CDR1 and CDR2 sequences are SGHNT and YYREEE (reference sequence). Unmatched junction bases numbered 11, after V lost 4 bases and J lost 8 bases. DNA for the CDR3: TGTGCCAGCAGCCCGGCGGCAGGGGGAAGGGAAAAACTGTTTTTT. As protein: CASSPAAGGREKLFF.

The chain links TRBV5-1 to TRBJ1-2, with D possibly matching TRBD1 (6 bases). Trimming shortened V by 0 bases and J by 4 bases, and 16 bases separated the two germline ends. The CDR3 covers 16 residues. Germline lookup yields CDR1 SGHRS and CDR2 YFSETQ. The CDR3 DNA reads as TGCGCCAGCAGCTTGGTCGGCAGGGGCGGCGGCTATGGCTACACCTTC. Translating gives CASSLVGRGGGYGYTF.

The chain uses TRBV27 and TRBJ1-1, with 11 bases that match TRBD1. CDR3 size: 15 residues. V lost 6 bases to trimming and J lost 2 bases; unmatched junction nucleotides: 5. CDR1 and CDR2 (germline): MNHEY, SMNVEV (reference sequence). CDR3 nucleotide sequence: TGTGCCAGCAGCCTCCGGACAGGGGGCAACACTGAAGCTTTCTTT. It specifies CASSLRTGGNTEAFF.